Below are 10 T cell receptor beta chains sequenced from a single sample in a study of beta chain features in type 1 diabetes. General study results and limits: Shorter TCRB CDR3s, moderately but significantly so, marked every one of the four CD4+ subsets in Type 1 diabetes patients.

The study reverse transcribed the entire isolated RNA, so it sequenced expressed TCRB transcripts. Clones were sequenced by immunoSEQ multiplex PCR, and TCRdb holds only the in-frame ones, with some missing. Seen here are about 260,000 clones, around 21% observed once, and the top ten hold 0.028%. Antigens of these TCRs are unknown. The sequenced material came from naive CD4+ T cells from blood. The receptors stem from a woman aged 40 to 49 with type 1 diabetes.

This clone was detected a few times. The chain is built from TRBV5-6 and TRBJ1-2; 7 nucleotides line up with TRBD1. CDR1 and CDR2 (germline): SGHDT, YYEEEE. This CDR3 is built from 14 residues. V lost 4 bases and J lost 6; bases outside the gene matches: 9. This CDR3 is CASSPLTGRHGYTF. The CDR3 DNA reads TGTGCCAGCAGCCCCCTGACAGGGAGGCATGGCTACACCTTC.

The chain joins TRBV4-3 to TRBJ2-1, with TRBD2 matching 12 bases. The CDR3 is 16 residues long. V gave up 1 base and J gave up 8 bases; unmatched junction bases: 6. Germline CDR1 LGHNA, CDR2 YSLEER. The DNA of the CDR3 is TGCGCCAGCAGCCAAGTGTTTCCTAGCGGGGGGGATGAGCAGTTCTTC. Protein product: CASSQVFPSGGDEQFF.

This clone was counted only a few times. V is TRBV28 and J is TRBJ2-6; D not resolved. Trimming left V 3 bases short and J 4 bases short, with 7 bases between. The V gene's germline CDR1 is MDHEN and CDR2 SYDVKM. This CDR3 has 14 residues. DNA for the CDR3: TGTGCCAGCAGTTTCCCTCAGGGGGCCAACGTCCTGACTTTC. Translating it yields CASSFPQGANVLTF.

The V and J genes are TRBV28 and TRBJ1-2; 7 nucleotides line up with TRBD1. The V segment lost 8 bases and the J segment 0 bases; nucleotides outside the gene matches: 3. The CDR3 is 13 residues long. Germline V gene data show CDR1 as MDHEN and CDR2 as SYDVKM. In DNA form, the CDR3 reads TGTGCCAGCCGGACAGGTCCTAACTATGGCTACACCTTC. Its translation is CASRTGPNYGYTF.

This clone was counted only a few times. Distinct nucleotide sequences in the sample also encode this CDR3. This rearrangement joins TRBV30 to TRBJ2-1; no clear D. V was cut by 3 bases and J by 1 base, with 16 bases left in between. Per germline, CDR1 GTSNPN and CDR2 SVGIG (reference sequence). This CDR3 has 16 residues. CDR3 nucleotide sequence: TGTGCCTGGAGCGCCCGACCGGGTAGGTCCTACAATGAGCAGTTCTTC. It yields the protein CAWSARPGRSYNEQFF.

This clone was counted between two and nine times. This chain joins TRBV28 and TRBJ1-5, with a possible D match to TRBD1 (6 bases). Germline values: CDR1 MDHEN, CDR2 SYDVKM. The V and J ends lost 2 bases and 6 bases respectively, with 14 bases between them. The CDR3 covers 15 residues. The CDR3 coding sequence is TGTGCCAGCAGTTTAGAGAGGGGGACGGGTCAGCCCCAGCATTTT. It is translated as CASSLERGTGQPQHF.

Here the CDR3 reads CSVTSSGRALDGELFF. For the CDR3, the DNA is TGCAGCGTAACGAGTAGCGGGAGGGCCCTCGATGGGGAGCTGTTTTTT. The chain has TRBV29-1 and TRBJ2-2; 11 nucleotides agree with TRBD2. This CDR3 contains 16 residues. V was pared by 6 bases and J by 8 bases, with 14 bases of the junction left unmatched. The germline CDR1 and CDR2 sequences are SQVTM and ANQGSEA.

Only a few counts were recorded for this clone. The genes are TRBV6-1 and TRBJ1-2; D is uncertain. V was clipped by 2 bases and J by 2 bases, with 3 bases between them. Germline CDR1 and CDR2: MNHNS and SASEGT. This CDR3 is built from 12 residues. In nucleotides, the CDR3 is TGTGCCAGCAGTGAACGGAACTATGGCTACACCTTC. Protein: CASSERNYGYTF.

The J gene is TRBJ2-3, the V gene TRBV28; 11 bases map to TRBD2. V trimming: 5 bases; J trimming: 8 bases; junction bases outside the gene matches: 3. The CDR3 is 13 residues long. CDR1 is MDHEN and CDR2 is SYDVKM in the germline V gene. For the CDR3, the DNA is TGTGCCAGCAGTGGGGGGACTAGCGGTACGCAGTATTTT. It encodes CASSGGTSGTQYF. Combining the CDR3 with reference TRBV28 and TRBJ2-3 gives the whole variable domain DVKVTQSSRYLVKRTGEKVFLECVQDMDHENMFWYRQDPGLGLRLIYFSYDVKMKEKGDIPEGYSVSREKKERFSLILESASTNQTSMYLCASSGGTSGTQYFGPGTRLTVL.

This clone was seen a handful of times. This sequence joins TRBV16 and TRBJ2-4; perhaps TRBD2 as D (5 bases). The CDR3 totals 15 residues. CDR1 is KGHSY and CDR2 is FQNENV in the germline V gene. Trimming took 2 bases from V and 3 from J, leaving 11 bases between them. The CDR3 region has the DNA TGTGCCAGCAGCCAAAGCGAGGGTGGCAAAAACATTCAGTACTTC. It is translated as CASSQSEGGKNIQYF. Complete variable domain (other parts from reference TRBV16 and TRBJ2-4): GEEVAQTPKHLVRGEGQKAKLYCAPIKGHSYVFWYQQVLKNEFKFLISFQNENVFDETGMPKERFSAKCLPNSPCSLEIQATKLEDSAVYFCASSQSEGGKNIQYFGAGTRLSVL.